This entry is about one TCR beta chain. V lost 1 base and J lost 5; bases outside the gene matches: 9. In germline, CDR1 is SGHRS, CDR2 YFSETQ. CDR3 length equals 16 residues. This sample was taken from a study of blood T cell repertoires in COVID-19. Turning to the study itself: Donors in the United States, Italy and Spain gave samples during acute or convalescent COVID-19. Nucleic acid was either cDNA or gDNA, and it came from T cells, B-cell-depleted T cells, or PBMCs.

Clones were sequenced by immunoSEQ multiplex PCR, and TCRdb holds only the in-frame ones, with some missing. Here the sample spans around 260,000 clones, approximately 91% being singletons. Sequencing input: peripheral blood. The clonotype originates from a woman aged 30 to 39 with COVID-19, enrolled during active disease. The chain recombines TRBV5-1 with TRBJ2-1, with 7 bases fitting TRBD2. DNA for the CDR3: TGCGCCAGCAGCTTGCCGTTTCAGGGAGGGGACAATGAGCAGTTCTTC. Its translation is CASSLPFQGGDNEQFF. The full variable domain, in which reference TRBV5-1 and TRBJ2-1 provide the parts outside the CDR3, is KAGVTQTPRYLIKTRGQQVTLSCSPISGHRSVSWYQQTPGQGLQFLFEYFSETQRNKGNFPGRFSGRQFSNSRSEMNVSTLELGDSALYLCASSLPFQGGDNEQFFGPGTRLTVL.